Listed here is a single T cell receptor (beta chain). The V gene lost 1 base and the J gene lost 8 bases, with 17 bases spanning the gap. Germline V gene lookup returns CDR1 GTSNPN and CDR2 SVGIG (reference sequence). This CDR3 spans 15 amino acids. The sample comes from a study of blood T cell repertoires in COVID-19. Study details: Material from acute and convalescent COVID-19 was sourced from the United States, Italy and Spain.

Produced via immunoSEQ multiplex PCR; TCRdb's table is partial and in-frame only. Of 190,000 or so clones listed, more than 85% are singletons. Sequencing input: peripheral blood. This chain uses TRBV30 with TRBJ1-4, with a weak D call TRBD1 (6 bases). This TCR came from a man between 35 and 55 years old with active or convalescent COVID-19. CDR3 sequence (DNA): TGTGCCTGGAGTGACAGGGTCAGCTCTAGGGAAAAACTGTTTTTT. It is translated as CAWSDRVSSREKLFF.